This T cell receptor beta chain emerged from a study of cytomegalovirus exposure and HLA in healthy donors. Generated by immunoSEQ multiplex PCR, the TCRdb table keeps only in-frame clones and is missing some. Among 200,000 to 300,000 clones listed, roughly 87% were seen once. The sequence derives from a woman in her thirties in good health and CMV-seronegative. The sample consisted of PBMCs.

The CDR3 reads CASSTLGGGTEAFF. The CDR3 bases are TGTGCCAGCAGTACCTTGGGGGGGGGTACTGAAGCTTTCTTT. The chain has TRBV6-5 and TRBJ1-1; possibly TRBD1 for D (5 bases). The germline gives CDR1 MNHEY, CDR2 SVGAGI. V was trimmed by 5 bases and J by 5 bases, leaving 15 bases between them. This CDR3 comprises 14 residues.